The 9 T cell receptor beta chains presented below share a single source sample, sequenced in a study of shared clonotypes between healthy human individuals. Produced via immunoSEQ multiplex PCR; TCRdb's table is partial and in-frame only. The sample lists about 1.5 million clones, nearly 99% seen once, with roughly 0.4% in the top ten. The source material was naive CD4+ T cells sorted from blood. Subset reported: CD45RA+ positively selected. The source of these receptors is a man aged 25-40 years in good health.

The chain employs TRBV9 and TRBJ2-7, with TRBD1 matching over 9 bases. J was trimmed by 6 bases and V by 0 bases; bases with no gene match: 4. The CDR3 loop spans 14 amino acids. CDR1 is SGDLS and CDR2 is YYNGEE in the germline V gene. This chain's CDR3 is CASSVVGQGSEQYF. The CDR3 coding sequence is TGTGCCAGCAGCGTAGTGGGACAGGGATCCGAGCAGTACTTC.

The chain employs TRBV7-8 and TRBJ2-7, with 8 nucleotides matching TRBD1. The CDR3 is 14 amino acids. Germline CDR1 and CDR2: SGHVS and FQNEAQ. The ends lost 5 bases at V and 7 bases at J; junction bases unmatched: 10. CDR3: CASSGSRGRREQYF. The CDR3 DNA reads as TGTGCCAGCAGCGGGTCCAGGGGGCGCCGAGAGCAGTACTTC.

This clone was observed a single time. The genes are TRBV5-1 and TRBJ1-5; 9 positions agree with TRBD1. V shed 4 bases, J shed 3 bases, and the junction held 8 bases outside the gene matches. The germline CDR1 and CDR2 sequences are SGHRS and YFSETQ. This CDR3 region has 16 residues. CDR3 region: CASSPTGGLLNQPQHF. The DNA of the CDR3 is TGCGCCAGCAGCCCCACAGGGGGCTTGCTCAATCAGCCCCAGCATTTT.

The rearrangement uses TRBV7-8 and TRBJ2-7; 8 nucleotides agree with TRBD2. Germline V gene sequence: CDR1 SGHVS, CDR2 FQNEAQ. The CDR3 spans 15 residues. V trimming: 2 bases; J trimming: 4 bases; junction bases outside the gene matches: 7. The CDR3 sequence: CASSLSGGPLYEQYF. CDR3 coding DNA: TGTGCCAGCAGCTTATCGGGAGGGCCTTTGTACGAGCAGTACTTC.

The chain carries TRBV5-1 and TRBJ1-1; possibly TRBD1 for D (6 bases). The CDR3 runs to 17 residues. Germline lookup yields CDR1 SGHRS and CDR2 YFSETQ. V lost 0 bases and J 0 bases, leaving 15 bases between the germline ends. CDR3 loop: CASSLVPRTELNTEAFF. The CDR3 DNA follows: TGCGCCAGCAGCTTGGTTCCCCGGACAGAGTTGAACACTGAAGCTTTCTTT.

The J gene is TRBJ2-7, the V gene TRBV28; a weak D match, TRBD2 (6 bases). The germline V gene encodes CDR1 MDHEN and CDR2 SYDVKM. The CDR3 sequence is 14 residues long. V was clipped by 3 bases and J by 3 bases, with 12 bases between them. This CDR3 reads CASSFRREVYEQYF. CDR3 coding DNA: TGTGCCAGCAGTTTCCGGCGGGAAGTCTACGAGCAGTACTTC.

Points on this clone: This specimen includes other DNA sequences encoding the same CDR3. The chain uses TRBV7-9 and TRBJ2-2; D not certain. The CDR3 consists of 14 residues. V lost 4 bases and J 2 bases, leaving 8 bases between the germline ends. Germline CDR1 SEHNR, CDR2 FQNEAQ (reference sequence). DNA of the CDR3: TGTGCCAGCAGCTCCGGGTCAAACACCGGGGAGCTGTTTTTT. Amino acid sequence: CASSSGSNTGELFF.

The V call is TRBV7-9, the J call TRBJ1-1, with a possible D match to TRBD1 (5 bases). Germline lookup yields CDR1 SEHNR and CDR2 FQNEAQ (reference sequence). Between the trimmed V and J ends, which lost 11 bases and 4 bases, there was a span of 14 bases. CDR3 length: 12 residues. CDR3 in amino acids: CAVQLGGTEAFF. CDR3 nucleotides: TGTGCCGTCCAGCTGGGGGGCACTGAAGCTTTCTTT.

This chain uses TRBV18 with TRBJ2-5, with TRBD1 identical over 9 bases. CDR1 is KGHSH, CDR2 LQKENI, per germline. Trimming removed 2 bases from V and 5 bases from J; junction bases left unmatched: 6. The CDR3 is 15 residues long. The CDR3, as DNA: TGTGCCAGCTCACCAAAACAGGGGGCTGGGGAGACCCAGTACTTC. Translating gives CASSPKQGAGETQYF.